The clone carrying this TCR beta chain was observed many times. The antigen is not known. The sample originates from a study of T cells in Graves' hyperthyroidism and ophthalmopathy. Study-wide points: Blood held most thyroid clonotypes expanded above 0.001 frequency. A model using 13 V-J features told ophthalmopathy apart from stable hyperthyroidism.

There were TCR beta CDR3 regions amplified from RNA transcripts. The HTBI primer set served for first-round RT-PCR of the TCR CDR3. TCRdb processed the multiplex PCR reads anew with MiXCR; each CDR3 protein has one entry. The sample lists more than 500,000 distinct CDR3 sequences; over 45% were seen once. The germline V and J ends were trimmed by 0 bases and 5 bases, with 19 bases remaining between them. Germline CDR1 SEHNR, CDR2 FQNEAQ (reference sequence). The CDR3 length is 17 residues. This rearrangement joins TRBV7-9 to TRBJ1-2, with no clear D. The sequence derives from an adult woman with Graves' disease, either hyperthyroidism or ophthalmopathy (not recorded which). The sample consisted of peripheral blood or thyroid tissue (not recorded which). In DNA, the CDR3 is TGTGCCAGCAGCTTAGCGGATGGGATAGGGCTGAGTTATGGCTACACCTTC. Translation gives CASSLADGIGLSYGYTF.